The 9 T cell receptor beta chains below come from one sample, sequenced in a study of cytotoxic CD8 clonotypes in ibrutinib-treated CLL. Method: immunoSEQ multiplex PCR; TCRdb's copy keeps in-frame clones and lacks some. The data hold roughly 220,000 clones, with more than 70% observed a single time. The sample in question was PBMCs, obtained after 12 months of ibrutinib treatment. The receptors originated from a human donor with chronic lymphocytic leukemia.

In this sample, this clone turned up once. The V call is TRBV9, the J call TRBJ1-4, with unresolved D. V dropped 0 bases and J dropped 2 bases, with 8 bases sitting between them. Germline V lookup: CDR1 SGDLS, CDR2 YYNGEE. CDR3 length: 15 amino acids. DNA for the CDR3: TGTGCCAGCAGCGTAGCTGGCGGCACTAATGAAAAACTGTTTTTT. Its protein product is CASSVAGGTNEKLFF.

The V gene is TRBV6-5, the J gene TRBJ1-3, with D hard to call. Trimming took off 0 bases at V and 0 bases at J, with 9 bases between the two ends. There are 16 residues in the CDR3. Germline-derived CDR1 and CDR2 are MNHEY and SVGAGI. The CDR3: CASSYSQPDSGNTIYF. In DNA form, the CDR3 reads TGTGCCAGCAGTTACTCACAGCCAGACTCTGGAAACACCATATATTTT.

The rearrangement links TRBV5-1 to TRBJ1-2; D not certain. CDR1 SGHRS and CDR2 YFSETQ come from the germline V gene. This CDR3 region has 15 residues. The ends were cut back, 3 bases at V and 2 bases at J, with 14 bases in the middle. The CDR3 is CASSSLSVFNYGYTF. The DNA for the CDR3 is TGCGCCAGCAGCTCGCTGTCCGTGTTCAACTATGGCTACACCTTC.

The CDR3 loop is CASSRLSGAGANVLTF. The CDR3 nucleotides are TGTGCCAGCAGCCGACTTAGCGGGGCTGGGGCCAACGTCCTGACTTTC. The chain recombines TRBV14 with TRBJ2-6; 8 bases fit TRBD2. The CDR3 length is 16 residues. Trimming at V came to 4 bases and at J to 2 bases, leaving 4 bases not matched to a gene. Germline V gene data show CDR1 as SGHDN and CDR2 as FVKESK.

The rearrangement uses TRBV7-8 and TRBJ2-7; D remains unclear. The germline CDR1 and CDR2 sequences are SGHVS and FQNEAQ. The length of the CDR3 is 9 residues. Trimming shortened V by 5 bases and J by 6 bases, and 2 bases separated the two germline ends. The CDR3 spells CASSREQYF. The CDR3, as DNA: TGTGCCAGCAGCCGCGAGCAGTACTTC.

The rearrangement uses TRBV28 and TRBJ2-3; D is undetermined. The V and J ends lost 2 bases and 1 base respectively, with 7 bases between them. There are 14 residues in the CDR3. Germline V gene lookup returns CDR1 MDHEN and CDR2 SYDVKM. CDR3 loop: CASSLKWGTDTQYF. The CDR3, as DNA: TGTGCCAGCAGTTTAAAATGGGGCACAGATACGCAGTATTTT.

V is TRBV5-1 and J is TRBJ1-3; D gene uncertain. The CDR3 is 13 amino acids. Germline lookup yields CDR1 SGHRS and CDR2 YFSETQ. V lost 4 bases and J lost 0, with 5 bases in between. The CDR3 coding sequence is TGCGCCAGCAGCCTGCCCTCTGGAAACACCATATATTTT. This codes for CASSLPSGNTIYF.

The chain is built from TRBV10-3 and TRBJ2-1; TRBD1 aligns across 8 bases. Losses at the gene ends were 8 bases for V and 9 bases for J; bases not matched to a gene: 3. The length of the CDR3 is 11 residues. Germline assignment: CDR1 ENHRY and CDR2 SYGVKD. The CDR3, as DNA: TGTGCCATCGACAGGGGTGGTGAGCAGTTCTTC. Translation gives CAIDRGGEQFF.

The V gene is TRBV7-6, the J gene TRBJ2-1; D tentatively reads TRBD1 or TRBD2 (6 bases each). The CDR3 contains 12 residues. Trimming stripped 5 bases from V and 10 bases from J, with 12 bases between. Germline loops: CDR1 SGHVS, CDR2 FNYEAQ. CDR3 coding DNA: TGTGCCAGCAGCCCCGGGGGCGGGGAGCAGTTCTTC. Translating it yields CASSPGGGEQFF.